This T cell receptor (beta chain) was identified in a study of T cell responses to AZD1222 COVID-19 vaccine. The CDR3 covers 15 residues. Germline CDR1 reads SGHRS; CDR2 reads YFSETQ. The V segment lost 2 bases and the J segment 2 bases; nucleotides outside the gene matches: 4. With respect to this clone: Its antigen is as yet unknown.

Whole-study results and caveats: In the spike-specific TCR repertoire, nearly half reportedly target unmutated variant regions. The study found Spike-specific TCR breadth and depth rose after two AZD1222 doses. Sampling that yielded the repertoires occurred only after the peak T cell response.

Method: immunoSEQ multiplex PCR; TCRdb's copy keeps in-frame clones and lacks some. The sample lists about 110,000 clones; roughly 80% were seen once. The input for sequencing was peripheral blood, taken on day 0 of AZD1222 vaccination. The V and J genes are TRBV5-1 and TRBJ2-1; TRBD2 aligns across 7 bases. This TCR derives from an adult in good health. For the CDR3, the DNA is TGCGCCAGCAGCTTCGCGGGAGTCGCCTACAATGAGCAGTTCTTC. This codes for CASSFAGVAYNEQFF.